Given below is one T cell receptor (beta chain) in context. The entry originates in a study of blood T cell repertoires in COVID-19. Study as a whole: Sites across the United States, Italy and Spain contributed samples from acute and convalescent COVID-19.

V was cut by 3 bases and J by 3 bases, with 18 bases left in between. Germline loops: CDR1 SGHNT, CDR2 YYREEE (reference sequence). The CDR3 sequence is 17 residues long. In the original analysis: By means of reference gene primer amplification, nucleated cell counts were estimated. Measured with immunoSEQ multiplex PCR; TCRdb has only the in-frame clones, and not every one. V, J and clone size were drawn from that table, and D and trimming were deduced from the DNA. Among 310,000 or so clones listed, roughly 92% were seen once. Enrollment of patients from Seattle took place during active infection, with longitudinal follow-up.

Material: peripheral blood. V gene TRBV5-4 combines with J gene TRBJ1-4; perhaps TRBD1 as D (6 bases). This clonotype was obtained from a young woman with COVID-19, enrolled during active disease. Written as DNA, the CDR3 is TGTGCCAGCAGCTCTAAAAGTCAGGGGCACGCTAATGAAAAACTGTTTTTT. Translated, it gives CASSSKSQGHANEKLFF.